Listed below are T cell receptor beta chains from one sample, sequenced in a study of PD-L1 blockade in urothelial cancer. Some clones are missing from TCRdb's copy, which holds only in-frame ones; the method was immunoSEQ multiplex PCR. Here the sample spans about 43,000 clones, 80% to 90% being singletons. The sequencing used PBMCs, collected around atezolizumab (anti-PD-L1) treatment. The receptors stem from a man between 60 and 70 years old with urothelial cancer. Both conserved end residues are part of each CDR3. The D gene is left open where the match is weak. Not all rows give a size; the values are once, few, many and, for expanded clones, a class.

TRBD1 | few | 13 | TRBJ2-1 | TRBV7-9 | TGTGCCAGCAGCTCTACAGGGGGCAATGAGCAGTTCTTC | CASSSTGGNEQFF
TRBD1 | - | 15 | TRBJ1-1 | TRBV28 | TGTGCCAGCAGTTTGACAGGGGGCGGGGACACTGAAGCTTTCTTT | CASSLTGGGDTEAFF
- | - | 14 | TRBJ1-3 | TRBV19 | TGTGCCAGTCGTGGTGGGGCCTCTGGAAACACCATATATTTT | CASRGGASGNTIYF
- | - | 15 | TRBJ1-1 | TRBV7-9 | TGTGCCAGCAGCTTAGAGGGGCCCCGAGACACTGAAGCTTTCTTT | CASSLEGPRDTEAFF
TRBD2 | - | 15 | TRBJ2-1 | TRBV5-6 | TGTGCCAGCAGCTTGTCGGGGGGGCCTTGGGATGAGCAGTTCTTC | CASSLSGGPWDEQFF
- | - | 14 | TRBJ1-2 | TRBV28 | TGTGCCACCAATAGAAAGACAGTCAACTATGGCTACACCTTC | CATNRKTVNYGYTF
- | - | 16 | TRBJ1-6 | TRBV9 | TGTGCCAGCAGCCCGGATTGGGGAGTCTATAATTCACCCCTCCACTTT | CASSPDWGVYNSPLHF
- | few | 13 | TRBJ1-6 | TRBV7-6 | TGTGCCAGCAGCTGGGGGGAAAATTCACCCCTCCACTTT | CASSWGENSPLHF
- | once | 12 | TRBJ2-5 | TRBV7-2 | TGTGCCAGCAGCCCACTCGGAGAGACCCAGTACTTC | CASSPLGETQYF
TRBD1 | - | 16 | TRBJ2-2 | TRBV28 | TGTGCCAGCAACCTACCCGGACAGGGGGCGCCCGGGGAGCTGTTTTTT | CASNLPGQGAPGELFF
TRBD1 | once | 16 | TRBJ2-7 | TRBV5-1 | TGCGCCAGCAGTCCCTCTGTAGACAGGGACTCCTACGAGCAGTACTTC | CASSPSVDRDSYEQYF
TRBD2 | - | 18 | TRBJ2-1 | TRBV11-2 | TGTGCCAGCAGCTCGGCGGGCGGGGGGGAAAGAATCAACAATGAGCAGTTCTTC | CASSSAGGGERINNEQFF
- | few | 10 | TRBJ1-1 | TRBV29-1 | TGCAGCGTACTCACAGGGCGTGCTTTCTTT | CSVLTGRAFF
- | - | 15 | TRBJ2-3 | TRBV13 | TGTGCCAGCAGCTCGCCTGCCTGGGAGGCAGATACGCAGTATTTT | CASSSPAWEADTQYF
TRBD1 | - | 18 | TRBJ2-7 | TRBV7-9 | TGTGCCAGCAGCTTAGCGTTTCTGAGGACAGGGCCATCAGACGAGCAGTACTTC | CASSLAFLRTGPSDEQYF
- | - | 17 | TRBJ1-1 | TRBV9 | TGTGCCAGCAGCTTTGGGCCCTTTAGGGGTATGAACACTGAAGCTTTCTTT | CASSFGPFRGMNTEAFF
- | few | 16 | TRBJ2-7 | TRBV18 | TGTGCCAGCTCACCACGTACTTCTACCCCCTCCTACGAGCAGTACTTC | CASSPRTSTPSYEQYF
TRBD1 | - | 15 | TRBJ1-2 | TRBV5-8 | TGTGCCAGCAGGGATCCGGGACAGGAAATCTATGGCTACACCTTC | CASRDPGQEIYGYTF
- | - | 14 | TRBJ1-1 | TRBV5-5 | TGTGCCAGCAGCTCCTCGGCTTCGGGCACTGAAGCTTTCTTT | CASSSSASGTEAFF
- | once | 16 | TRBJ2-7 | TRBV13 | TGTGCCAGCAGCTTTCGGAGCATTCGGATATCCTACGAGCAGTACTTC | CASSFRSIRISYEQYF
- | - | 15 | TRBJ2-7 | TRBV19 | TGTGCCAGTAGTATAGTAGGGGGAGCCTCCTACGAGCAGTACTTC | CASSIVGGASYEQYF
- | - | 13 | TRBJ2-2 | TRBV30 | TGTGCCTGGAGTGTAGGAGAGGCCGGGGAGCTGTTTTTT | CAWSVGEAGELFF
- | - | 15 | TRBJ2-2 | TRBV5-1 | TGCGCCAGCAGCTTGAGGGGGTCGAACACCGGGGAGCTGTTTTTT | CASSLRGSNTGELFF
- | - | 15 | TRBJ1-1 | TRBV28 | TGTGCCAGCAGTTTCCAGGAAAATCGGGGCACTGAAGCTTTCTTT | CASSFQENRGTEAFF
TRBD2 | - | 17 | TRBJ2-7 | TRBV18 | TGTGCCAGCTCATCTTATACCAGCGGGGGGGTCTCCTACGAGCAGTACTTC | CASSSYTSGGVSYEQYF
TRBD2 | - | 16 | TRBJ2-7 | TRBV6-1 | TGTGCCAGCAGTGAAAGACTAGCGGGGGTCTCCTACGAGCAGTACTTC | CASSERLAGVSYEQYF
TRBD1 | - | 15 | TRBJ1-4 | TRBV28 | TGTGCCAGCAGTCCTCGGACAGGGGGAACTGAAAAACTGTTTTTT | CASSPRTGGTEKLFF
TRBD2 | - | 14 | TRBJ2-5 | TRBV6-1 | TGTGCCAGCAGTGAGCTAGCGGGGGAGGAGACCCAGTACTTC | CASSELAGEETQYF
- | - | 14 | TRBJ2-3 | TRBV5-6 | TGTGCCAGCAGCCTTGGCCGTTACACAGATACGCAGTATTTT | CASSLGRYTDTQYF
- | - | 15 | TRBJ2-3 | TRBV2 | TGTGCCAGCGGGGCTAGCGAGGCTAGCACAGATACGCAGTATTTT | CASGASEASTDTQYF
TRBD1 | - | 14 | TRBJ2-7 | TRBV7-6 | TGTGCCAGCAGCTTAGGGACAGGGCATTACGAGCAGTACTTC | CASSLGTGHYEQYF
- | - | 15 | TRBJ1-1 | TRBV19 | TGTGCCAGTAGTATTGGTTGGGGGCGGACGGCTGAAGCTTTCTTT | CASSIGWGRTAEAFF
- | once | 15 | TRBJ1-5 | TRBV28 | TGTGCCAGCAGTTTAGTCAGGGACACCTATCAGCCCCAGCATTTT | CASSLVRDTYQPQHF
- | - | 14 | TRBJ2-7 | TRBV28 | TGTGCCAGCAGTCCCGCTAGGGAGGTCCACGAGCAGTACTTC | CASSPAREVHEQYF
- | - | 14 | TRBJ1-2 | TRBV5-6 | TGTGCCAGCAGCCCGATTTCTAGCGGCGGTGGCTACACCTTC | CASSPISSGGGYTF
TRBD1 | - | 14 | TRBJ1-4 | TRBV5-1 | TGCGCCAGCAGCGTGGGACAGGGTCGGGAAAAACTGTTTTTT | CASSVGQGREKLFF
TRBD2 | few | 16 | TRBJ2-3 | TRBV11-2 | TGTGCCAGCAGCCAACTTAGCGGGTTTAGCACAGATACGCAGTATTTT | CASSQLSGFSTDTQYF
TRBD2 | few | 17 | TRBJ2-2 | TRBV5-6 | TGTGCCAGCAGCTGGTTCTCTGCGGGGGGGGTACACGGGGAGCTGTTTTTT | CASSWFSAGGVHGELFF
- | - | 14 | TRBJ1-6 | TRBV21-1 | TGTGCCAGCACCAGGGTACAGGGTAATTCACCCCTCCACTTT | CASTRVQGNSPLHF
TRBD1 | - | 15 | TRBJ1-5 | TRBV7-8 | TGTGCCAGCAGCTTAAACAGGGGGCTCAATCAGCCCCAGCATTTT | CASSLNRGLNQPQHF
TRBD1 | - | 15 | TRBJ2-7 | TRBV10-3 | TGTGCCATCAGTGGAGGGGACAGGGGCGCACGCGAGCAGTACTTC | CAISGGDRGAREQYF
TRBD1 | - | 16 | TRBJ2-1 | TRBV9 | TGTGCCAGCAGCACAGGGACAGGGGGCTCCTACAATGAGCAGTTCTTC | CASSTGTGGSYNEQFF
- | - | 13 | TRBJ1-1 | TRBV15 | TGTGCCACCAGCATCGGAGGGAACACTGAAGCTTTCTTT | CATSIGGNTEAFF
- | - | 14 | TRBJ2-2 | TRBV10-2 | TGCGCCACGCAAGCTCCCAGGGGGGCCAGGGAGCTGTTTTTT | CATQAPRGARELFF
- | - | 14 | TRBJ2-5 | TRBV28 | TGTGCCAGCAGTTCCATAACACGTCTTGGGACCCAGTACTTC | CASSSITRLGTQYF
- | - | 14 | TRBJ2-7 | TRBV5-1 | TGCGCCAGCAGCTTGGAGTCAGGCCCCTACGAGCAGTACTTC | CASSLESGPYEQYF
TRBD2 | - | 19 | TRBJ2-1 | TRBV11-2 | TGTGCCAGCAGCCGGCTAGCGGGGGGGGCCTCTACCGCCGACAATGAGCAGTTCTTC | CASSRLAGGASTADNEQFF
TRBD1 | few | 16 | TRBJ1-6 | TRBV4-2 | TGTGCCAGCAGCCGGAACACCGGGACAGATAATTCACCCCTCCACTTT | CASSRNTGTDNSPLHF
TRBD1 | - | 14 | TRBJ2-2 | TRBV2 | TGTGCCAGCACCGGACAGGGGAACACCGGGGAGCTGTTTTTT | CASTGQGNTGELFF
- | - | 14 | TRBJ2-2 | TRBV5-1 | TGCGCCAGCAGCTTGCAGTCTAGCGCCGGGGAGCTGTTTTTT | CASSLQSSAGELFF
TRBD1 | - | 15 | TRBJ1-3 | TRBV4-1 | TGCGCCAGCAGCCAAGCATCGACAGGGCGGAACACCATATATTTT | CASSQASTGRNTIYF
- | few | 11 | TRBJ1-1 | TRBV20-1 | TGCAGTGCTAGAGGAGGCACTGAAGCTTTCTTT | CSARGGTEAFF